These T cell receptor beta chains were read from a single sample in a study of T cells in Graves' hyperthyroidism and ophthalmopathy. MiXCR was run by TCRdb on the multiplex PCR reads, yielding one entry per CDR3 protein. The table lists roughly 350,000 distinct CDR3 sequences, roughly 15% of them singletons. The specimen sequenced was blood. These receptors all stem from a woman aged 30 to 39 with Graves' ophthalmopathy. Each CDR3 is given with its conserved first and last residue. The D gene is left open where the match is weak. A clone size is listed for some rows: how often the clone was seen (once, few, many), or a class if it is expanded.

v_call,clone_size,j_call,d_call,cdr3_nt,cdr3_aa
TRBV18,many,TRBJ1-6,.,TGTGCCAGCTCACCAAGTCCTTCACCCCTCCACTTT,CASSPSPSPLHF
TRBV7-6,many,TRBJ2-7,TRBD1,TGTGCCAGCAGCACCCGACAGGGCGAGCAGTACTTC,CASSTRQGEQYF
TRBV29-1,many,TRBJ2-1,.,TGCAGCGCAGTCTCCGAGGGGTTCATGGAGCAGTTCTTC,CSAVSEGFMEQFF
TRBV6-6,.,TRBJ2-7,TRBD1,TGTGCCAGCAGTTACCAATCGGGTAGGACAGGCGACTACGAGCAGTACTTC,CASSYQSGRTGDYEQYF
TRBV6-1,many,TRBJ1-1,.,TGTGCCACCGCGCCGGGCGGAAACACTGAAGCTTTCTTT,CATAPGGNTEAFF
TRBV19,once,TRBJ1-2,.,TGTGCCAGTAGTATGAGAAGAGTAGCAATGACTACCAACTATGGCTACACCTTC,CASSMRRVAMTTNYGYTF
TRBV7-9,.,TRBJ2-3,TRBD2,TGTGCCAGCAGCTCATATAGCGGGAGACCAGGGGATACGCAGTATTTT,CASSSYSGRPGDTQYF
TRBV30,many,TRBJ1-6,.,TGTGCCTGGAGGGAAGACAGAGCATCACCCCTCCACTTT,CAWREDRASPLHF
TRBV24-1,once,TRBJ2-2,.,TGTGCCACCAGTGATTTTCAGGGTGTGGGGTCCGGGGAGCTGTTTTTT,CATSDFQGVGSGELFF
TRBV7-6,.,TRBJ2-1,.,TGTGCCAGCAGCCCCGTGCTGGGGCCCTCCAACAATGAGCAGTTCTTC,CASSPVLGPSNNEQFF
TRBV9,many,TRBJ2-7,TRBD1,TGTGCCAGCAGCGTAGGGACAGGGGAAGTTTACGAGCAGTACTTC,CASSVGTGEVYEQYF
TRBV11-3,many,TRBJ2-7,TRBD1,TGTGCCAGCAGCTTAGCCCGCGACAGGGGATTCCCGCACTACGAGCAGTACTTC,CASSLARDRGFPHYEQYF
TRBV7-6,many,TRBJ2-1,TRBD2,TGTGCCAGCAGCCAAGATACGGGGGGACCCTACAATGAGCAGTTCTTC,CASSQDTGGPYNEQFF
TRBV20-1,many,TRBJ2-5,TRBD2,TGCAGTGTCGAGGTCGCGGGGGGGATCCAAGAGACCCAGTACTTC,CSVEVAGGIQETQYF
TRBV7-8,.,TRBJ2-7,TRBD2,TGTGCCAGCAGCTTTAGCGGGAGGGCGTACGAGCAGTACTTC,CASSFSGRAYEQYF
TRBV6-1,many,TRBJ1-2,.,TGTGCCAGCAGTCGAACATTCCGGGAGAACTATGGCTACACCTTC,CASSRTFRENYGYTF
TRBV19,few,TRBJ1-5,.,TGTGCCAGTAGTATAGCAGGGGCCTTACCTCCAATACAGCCCCAGCATTTT,CASSIAGALPPIQPQHF
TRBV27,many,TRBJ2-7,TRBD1,TGTGCCAGCAGTTTATGGGCTCGGACAGGAGCCTACGAGCAGTACTTC,CASSLWARTGAYEQYF
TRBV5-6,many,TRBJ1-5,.,TGTGCCAGCAGCTTGGGAAGTTGGGGGCTAATGACGCGCAATCAGCCCCAGCATTTT,CASSLGSWGLMTRNQPQHF
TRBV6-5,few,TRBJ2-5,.,TGTGCCAGCAGTTACGGGGGGCAGGGAGAGACCCAGTACTTC,CASSYGGQGETQYF